This T cell receptor beta chain was obtained from a study of blood T cell repertoires in COVID-19. In the study overall: PBMCs, B-cell-depleted T cells, or T cells were the source of the cDNA or gDNA that made up the material.

Original analysis: Amplified reference gene primers provided the basis for estimating nucleated cell counts. Profiling relied on immunoSEQ multiplex PCR, and the TCRdb table lists in-frame clones only, not all of them. The V and J calls and clone size were taken over from that table, and D and trimming were inferred from the DNA. Here the sample spans about 75,000 clones, 79% being singletons. With V trimmed by 0 bases and J by 0 bases, 9 bases remained unmatched. The CDR3 consists of 18 residues. The germline V gene encodes CDR1 MNHNS and CDR2 SASEGT. Sequencing input: peripheral blood. The chain links TRBV6-1 to TRBJ2-3, with TRBD2 matching 7 bases. This receptor was obtained from an elderly woman with active or convalescent COVID-19. The CDR3 here is CASSEAQWLAASTDTQYF. DNA of the CDR3: TGTGCCAGCAGTGAAGCGCAGTGGCTAGCGGCAAGCACAGATACGCAGTATTTT.